The rows below give T cell receptor beta chains drawn from one sample of a study of control samples from healthy donors and cancer patients. Assay used: immunoSEQ multiplex PCR; TCRdb lists only in-frame clones, some missing. The sample records almost 85,000 clones, around 94% being singletons. Specimen: blood. These receptors were collected from a woman aged 18-29 years in good health. Both conserved end residues are part of each CDR3. The order of the fields is CDR3 length, D gene, clone size, V gene, J gene, CDR3 protein, CDR3 DNA. The D gene is left open where the match is weak. Not every row has a clone size; where given, it reads once, few, many or a size class.

14	TRBD2	.	TRBV3-1/TRBV3-2	TRBJ2-7	CASSQASGYYEQYF	TGTGCCAGCAGCCAAGCTAGCGGGTACTACGAGCAGTACTTC
18	.	.	TRBV4-3	TRBJ2-7	CASSQAASGQGMGYEQYF	TGCGCCAGCAGCCAAGCCGCCTCTGGACAAGGAATGGGGTACGAGCAGTACTTC
17	.	few	TRBV12-5	TRBJ1-5	CASGLVRGKAKDQPQHF	TGTGCTAGTGGTTTGGTACGTGGAAAGGCCAAGGATCAGCCCCAGCATTTT
15	.	.	TRBV28	TRBJ1-2	CASGKAEWGVYGYTF	TGTGCCAGCGGCAAGGCTGAGTGGGGTGTCTATGGCTACACCTTC
14	.	.	TRBV10-1	TRBJ2-7	CASSEAAGESEQYF	TGCGCCAGCAGTGAAGCAGCAGGGGAGTCCGAGCAGTACTTC
13	TRBD1	.	TRBV2	TRBJ2-1	CATGRRTGNEQFF	TGTGCCACCGGACGGAGGACAGGCAATGAGCAGTTCTTC
15	TRBD2	once	TRBV5-5	TRBJ2-3	CASSRLAAPADTQYF	TGTGCCAGCAGTCGGCTAGCGGCCCCGGCAGATACGCAGTATTTT
15	.	.	TRBV7-9	TRBJ1-1	CASSHGLRENTEAFF	TGTGCCAGCAGCCACGGATTGAGGGAGAACACTGAAGCTTTCTTT
19	TRBD2	.	TRBV9	TRBJ2-1	CASSDPGLAGPSSYNEQFF	TGTGCCAGCAGCGACCCGGGACTAGCGGGCCCGAGCTCCTACAATGAGCAGTTCTTC
16	.	.	TRBV5-1	TRBJ2-1	CASSLESSGSYNEQFF	TGCGCCAGCAGCTTGGAATCATCAGGCTCCTACAATGAGCAGTTCTTC
13	.	.	TRBV14	TRBJ2-3	CASSQDQLGTQYF	TGTGCCAGCAGCCAAGATCAGTTAGGTACGCAGTATTTT
15	.	.	TRBV5-1	TRBJ1-2	CASSLSGAGNYGYTF	TGCGCCAGCAGCTTGTCGGGGGCGGGGAACTATGGCTACACCTTC
14	.	few	TRBV19	TRBJ2-3	CASHPNGFRDTQYF	TGTGCCAGCCACCCCAACGGGTTCAGAGATACGCAGTATTTT
15	.	.	TRBV18	TRBJ1-5	CASSPPGDSNQPQHF	TGTGCCAGCTCACCACCCGGGGATAGCAATCAGCCCCAGCATTTT
15	TRBD2	.	TRBV5-5	TRBJ2-3	CASIEPGLGQDTQYF	TGTGCCAGCATCGAACCGGGACTAGGACAAGATACGCAGTATTTT
15	.	.	TRBV19	TRBJ2-7	CASSRGGGDSYEQYF	TGTGCCAGTAGTAGGGGTGGCGGGGACAGCTACGAGCAGTACTTC
18	TRBD2	.	TRBV5-8	TRBJ2-1	CASSLLREGLTPYNEQFF	TGTGCCAGCAGCTTGCTGCGGGAGGGCCTTACCCCTTACAATGAGCAGTTCTTC
14	.	once	TRBV2	TRBJ2-2	CASRVFGSTGELFF	TGTGCCAGCAGGGTGTTTGGGAGCACCGGGGAGCTGTTTTTT
15	.	.	TRBV19	TRBJ2-1	CASSNVGLVLHEQFF	TGTGCCAGTAGTAACGTCGGGCTAGTTTTGCATGAGCAGTTCTTC
17	.	once	TRBV5-6	TRBJ1-5	CASSLSQGPYSNQPQHF	TGTGCCAGCAGCCTCTCACAGGGCCCCTATAGCAATCAGCCCCAGCATTTT
13	.	.	TRBV28	TRBJ1-2	CASSLNQGYGYTF	TGTGCCAGCAGTTTAAACCAGGGGTATGGCTACACCTTC
15	.	.	TRBV10-3	TRBJ1-2	CAISEPRGGSYGYTF	TGTGCCATCAGTGAGCCCAGGGGCGGTAGCTATGGCTACACCTTC
13	.	.	TRBV29-1	TRBJ2-6	CSVARSGANVLTF	TGCAGCGTTGCCCGTTCTGGGGCCAACGTCCTGACTTTC
15	TRBD1	.	TRBV18	TRBJ1-2	CASSPLETGAYGYTF	TGTGCCAGCTCACCACTTGAGACAGGGGCCTATGGCTACACCTTC
15	.	once	TRBV4-3	TRBJ2-5	CASSQDFLVGETQYF	TGCGCCAGCAGCCAAGATTTCCTAGTCGGGGAGACCCAGTACTTC
15	TRBD2	.	TRBV6-2/TRBV6-3	TRBJ2-3	CASSIAGAGSDTQYF	TGTGCCAGCAGTATAGCGGGAGCCGGTTCTGATACGCAGTATTTT
14	TRBD1	.	TRBV19	TRBJ1-6	CASRPQGDNSPLHF	TGTGCCAGTAGGCCACAGGGGGATAATTCACCCCTCCACTTT
16	TRBD1	.	TRBV25-1	TRBJ2-1	CASSESRGQGHNEQFF	TGTGCCAGCAGTGAATCCAGGGGACAGGGGCACAATGAGCAGTTCTTC